This TCR beta chain was observed in a study of CD8+ T cells in alopecia areata. Isolated RNA was reverse transcribed into cDNA used as the sequencing template. The data were produced by immunoSEQ multiplex PCR, yet TCRdb's version contains in-frame clones alone and is incomplete. The data show about 180,000 clones, roughly 46% seen once. Whole-study results and caveats: While tofacitinib was given, many expanded lesional clones persisted in scalp and blood.

V lost 3 bases, J lost 3 bases, and 8 bases stayed unmatched. Per the germline V gene, CDR1 is MNHEY and CDR2 is SMNVEV (reference sequence). The CDR3 length is 15 residues. Concerning this clone itself: Its antigen is undetermined.

The treatment denotes: oral pan-JAK inhibitor, 5-10 mg twice daily. Sample: CD8+ T cells sorted from blood, taken around week 54, from a patient treated with tofacitinib. This receptor was identified in a human donor with alopecia areata. V usage is TRBV27 and J usage is TRBJ2-7, with 7 bases aligning to TRBD2. The CDR3 spells CASSLGGEGYYEQYF. The CDR3 coding sequence is TGTGCCAGCAGTTTGGGGGGGGAAGGATACTACGAGCAGTACTTC.